The T cell receptor beta chain described here comes from a study of PD-1 blockade in mismatch repair-deficient tumors. Whole-study results and caveats: Tumor-resident clones, often undetectable pretreatment in blood, expanded then contracted after pembrolizumab.

TCRdb keeps only in-frame clones here, not all; method: immunoSEQ multiplex PCR. The data contain some 120,000 clones, 60% to 85% of them seen just once; the ten biggest clones take up roughly 4.5%. Every patient had mismatch repair deficiency by PCR or immunohistochemistry. This clone was observed a handful of times. The target antigen is unknown. Germline V gives CDR1 WNHNN, CDR2 SYGVQD (reference sequence). Trimming took off 0 bases at V and 6 bases at J, with 3 bases between the two ends. The CDR3 is made up of 12 amino acids. Sample: peripheral blood, taken roughly 13 months after starting pembrolizumab. V usage is TRBV10-1 and J usage is TRBJ1-5, with D hard to call. The TCR comes from an adult with mismatch repair-deficient cancer. Here the CDR3 DNA reads TGCGCCAGCAGTGAGTCCAGTCAGCCCCAGCATTTT. Translated: CASSESSQPQHF.